The 14 T cell receptor beta chains presented below share a single source sample, sequenced in a study of blood T cell repertoires in COVID-19. Assay: immunoSEQ multiplex PCR; the TCRdb copy retains only in-frame clones and omits some. Here the sample spans 65,000 to 95,000 clones, over 70% being singletons. Sequences were obtained from peripheral blood. These receptors were taken from a human donor in a cohort sampled during active COVID-19.

The V and J genes are TRBV5-1 and TRBJ1-1, with D unclear. V lost 5 bases, J lost 0 bases, and 17 bases lay in between. Germline CDR1 and CDR2: SGHRS and YFSETQ. The CDR3 is made up of 16 amino acids. CDR3 DNA: TGCGCCAGCAGATCCACTGAACTCGGGATGAACACTGAAGCTTTCTTT. It yields the protein CASRSTELGMNTEAFF.

As for this clone: One end of the junction does not line up with germline, which may come from a read error. This chain connects TRBV9 to TRBJ1-1; no reliable D call. The length of the CDR3 is 14 residues. Germline V gives CDR1 SGDLS, CDR2 YYNGEE. This CDR3 reads CASSVEAGDTEAFF. The CDR3 DNA sequence: TGTGCCAGCAGCGTAGAGGCGGGAGACACAGAAGCTTTCTTT.

This sequence joins TRBV27 and TRBJ1-2; TRBD1 might be the D (5 bases). Per germline, CDR1 MNHEY and CDR2 SMNVEV (reference sequence). The germline V and J ends were trimmed by 4 bases and 4 bases, with 10 bases remaining between them. CDR3 length: 13 residues. Written as DNA, the CDR3 is TGTGCCAGCAGTTGGGACTCTTCCTATGGCTACACCTTC. Residues: CASSWDSSYGYTF.

V and J are TRBV6-4 and TRBJ2-3, with D tentatively TRBD2 (6 bases). Germline CDR1 is MRHNA and CDR2 is SNTAGT. This CDR3 has 15 amino acids. V was cut by 2 bases and J by 0 bases, with 9 bases left in between. The CDR3 loop is CASSDGGLSTDTQYF. The DNA for the CDR3 is TGTGCCAGCAGTGACGGAGGACTAAGCACAGATACGCAGTATTTT.

The rearrangement joins TRBV7-2 to TRBJ2-3, with 10 bases identical to TRBD2. V trimming: 1 base; J trimming: 5 bases; junction bases outside the gene matches: 6. Germline V gene data show CDR1 as SGHTA and CDR2 as FQGNSA. The CDR3 contains 16 residues. For the CDR3, the DNA is TGTGCCAGCAGCTTAGGGGTAGCGGGGGGCGGAGATACGCAGTATTTT. Encoded protein: CASSLGVAGGGDTQYF. The whole variable domain, remainder taken from reference TRBV7-2 and TRBJ2-3, is GAGVSQSPSNKVTEKGKDVELRCDPISGHTALYWYRQSLGQGLEFLIYFQGNSAPDKSGLPSDRFSAERTGGSVSTLTIQRTQQEDSAVYLCASSLGVAGGGDTQYFGPGTRLTVL.

J is TRBJ2-7 and V is TRBV7-7; the match to TRBD2 covers 11 bases. CDR3 length: 17 amino acids. After removal of 5 bases from V and 2 bases from J, the junction contained 11 bases not matched to a gene. Germline V gives CDR1 SSHAT, CDR2 FNYEAQ (reference sequence). The CDR3 nucleotides read TGTGCCAGCAGCCCCCGGACTAGCGGGTCGTCTACCTACGAGCAGTACGTC. Translating it yields CASSPRTSGSSTYEQYV.

The chain couples TRBV7-3 to TRBJ2-1, with D possibly TRBD1 on 6 matching bases. Germline V gene lookup returns CDR1 SGHTA and CDR2 FQGTGA. The CDR3 is 14 residues long. The V and J ends lost 5 bases and 7 bases respectively, with 15 bases between them. The CDR3 region is CASSPSRRGNEQFF. The DNA for the CDR3 is TGTGCCAGCAGCCCGAGCAGAAGGGGGAATGAGCAGTTCTTC.

The chain has TRBV5-1 and TRBJ2-3, with D possibly matching TRBD1 (5 bases). The germline V gene has CDR1 SGHRS and CDR2 YFSETQ. Trimming left V 4 bases short and J 2 bases short, with 11 bases between. The CDR3 loop spans 14 amino acids. CDR3 in DNA: TGCGCCAGCAGCCCTGGGGCTCTCACAGATACGCAGTATTTT. Translating gives CASSPGALTDTQYF.

The chain joins TRBV27 to TRBJ2-3; weak D call: TRBD1 (5 bases). CDR3 size: 15 residues. Per germline, CDR1 MNHEY and CDR2 SMNVEV (reference sequence). Trimming left V 5 bases short and J 5 bases short, with 17 bases between. The DNA of the CDR3 is TGTGCCAGCAGTCCCATACAGACAGTCGGAGATACGCAGTATTTT. Amino acids: CASSPIQTVGDTQYF.

This clone was recorded at least ten times. This sample also contains other DNA sequences that code for the same CDR3. The V call is TRBV11-2, the J call TRBJ2-7, with D hard to call. The V end lost 1 base, the J end lost 2 bases, and 6 bases lay between the germline ends. The CDR3 consists of 13 residues. Germline CDR1 SGHAT, CDR2 FQNNGV. The CDR3 sequence is CASSLGATYEQYV. In DNA form, the CDR3 reads TGTGCCAGCAGCTTAGGAGCGACCTACGAGCAGTACGTC.

This rearrangement joins TRBV7-2 to TRBJ1-2; 9 nucleotides line up with TRBD1. The junction had 9 bases not matched to a gene; V was cut back by 2 bases and J by 8 bases. The germline gives CDR1 SGHTA, CDR2 FQGNSA. The CDR3 contains 15 residues. CDR3 residues: CASSLRSRDRVGYTF. CDR3 in DNA: TGTGCCAGCAGCTTAAGGTCCCGGGACAGGGTAGGCTACACCTTC.

The V call is TRBV13, the J call TRBJ2-3; a possible D gene is TRBD2 (6 bases). V shed 5 bases and J shed 3 bases, with 15 bases lying between them. CDR3 length: 15 residues. The V gene's germline CDR1 is PRHDT and CDR2 FYEKMQ (reference sequence). The CDR3 spells CASSPWGVPTDTQYF. The CDR3 nucleotides read TGTGCCAGCAGCCCCTGGGGGGTTCCGACAGATACGCAGTATTTT.

The chain has TRBV7-8 and TRBJ1-6; tentatively, D is TRBD1 (6 bases). The CDR3 runs to 17 residues. CDR1 SGHVS and CDR2 FQNEAQ come from the germline V gene. V was shortened by 4 bases and J by 9 bases, with 22 bases between the two germline ends. CDR3 coding DNA: TGTGCCAGCAGCTCCCGATCCAGGGGATCCGGAAGTTCACCCCTCCACTTT. This gives the protein CASSSRSRGSGSSPLHF.

This clone was counted a few times. In DNA, the CDR3 is TGCGCCAGCAGTCTTGGGACAGGGGCTGATGGCTACACCTTC. Protein sequence: CASSLGTGADGYTF. V gene TRBV10-2 combines with J gene TRBJ1-2; 10 positions agree with TRBD1. Germline CDR1 WSHSY, CDR2 SAAADI. With 5 bases clipped from V and 6 bases from J, the junction kept 6 bases outside the gene matches. This CDR3 region has 14 residues.